This record concerns one T cell receptor (beta chain) sequence. The antigen is not known. This sample is part of a study of CD8 T cells in ankylosing spondylitis. Study-wide findings and caveats: A motif in TCR beta, a set of 8 or 9 highly homologous variants, appeared characteristic of ankylosing spondylitis blood. Matched ankylosing spondylitis synovial fluid reportedly contained a significantly enriched population of disease-linked clones. Previously reported in reactive arthritis synovial fluid and blood were some of the motif variants.

TCRdb reprocessed the 5' RACE reads with MiXCR, giving one entry per CDR3 protein. This sample yields approximately 300,000 distinct CDR3 sequences, of which about 19% are seen a single time; roughly 8% belongs to the top ten. The sequencing sample was made of blood, either unsorted or a sorted T cell fraction (not recorded which). This clonotype originated in a male donor with ankylosing spondylitis or in good health (not recorded which).

CDR3 DNA sequence: TGTGCCAGCAGCCCCCCCCGACAACGGGGAGAGTTCGTGGAGACCCAGTACTTC. Protein: CASSPPRQRGEFVETQYF. V and J are TRBV21-1 and TRBJ2-5; the D call in the table, TRBD2, was not verified against the DNA. TRBV21-1 counts as a pseudogene. The CDR3 is 18 residues long.